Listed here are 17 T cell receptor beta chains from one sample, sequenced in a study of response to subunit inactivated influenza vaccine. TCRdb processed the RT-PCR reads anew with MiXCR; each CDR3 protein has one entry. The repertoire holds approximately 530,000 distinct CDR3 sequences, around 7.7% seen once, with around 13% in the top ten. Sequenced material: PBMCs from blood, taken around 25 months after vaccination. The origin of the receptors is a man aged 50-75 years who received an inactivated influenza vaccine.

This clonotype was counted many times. The chain's CDR3 is CASSLVGWESFF. The CDR3 coding sequence is TGTGCCAGCAGCTTGGTAGGATGGGAATCTTTCTTT. The chain employs TRBV5-5 and TRBJ1-1; no firm D call. The germline V and J ends were trimmed by 0 bases and 12 bases, with 12 bases remaining between them. CDR1 SGHKS and CDR2 YYEKEE come from the germline V gene (reference sequence). The CDR3 extends over 12 amino acids.

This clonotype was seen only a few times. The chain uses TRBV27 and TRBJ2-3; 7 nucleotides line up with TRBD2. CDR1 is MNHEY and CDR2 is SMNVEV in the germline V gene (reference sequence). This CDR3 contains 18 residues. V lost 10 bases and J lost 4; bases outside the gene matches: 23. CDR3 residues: CATARPGRGGRASDTQYF. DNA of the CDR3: TGTGCCACCGCCCGGCCGGGACGAGGAGGGAGGGCCTCAGATACGCAGTATTTT.

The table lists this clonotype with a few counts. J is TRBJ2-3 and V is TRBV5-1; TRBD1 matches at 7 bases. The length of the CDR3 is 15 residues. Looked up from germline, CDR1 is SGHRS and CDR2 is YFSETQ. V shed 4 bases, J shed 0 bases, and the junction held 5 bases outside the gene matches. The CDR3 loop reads CASSRDSHSTDTQYF. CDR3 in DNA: TGCGCCAGCAGCAGGGACAGCCACAGCACAGATACGCAGTATTTT.

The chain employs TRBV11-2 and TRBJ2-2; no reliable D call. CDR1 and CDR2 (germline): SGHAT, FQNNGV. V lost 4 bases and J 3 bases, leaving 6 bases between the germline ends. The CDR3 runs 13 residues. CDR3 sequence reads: CASSSLDTGELFF. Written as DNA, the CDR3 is TGTGCCAGCAGCTCCCTAGACACCGGGGAGCTGTTTTTT.

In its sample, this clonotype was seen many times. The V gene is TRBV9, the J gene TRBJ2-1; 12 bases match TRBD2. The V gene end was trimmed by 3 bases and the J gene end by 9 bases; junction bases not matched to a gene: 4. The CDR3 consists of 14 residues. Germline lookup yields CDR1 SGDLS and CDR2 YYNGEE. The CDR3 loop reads CASSATSGSAEQFF. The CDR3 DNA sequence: TGTGCCAGCAGCGCGACTAGCGGGAGCGCTGAGCAGTTCTTC.

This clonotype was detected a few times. The CDR3 loop is CASSQDRTYTDTQYF. The CDR3 nucleotides read TGTGCCAGCTCACAGGACAGGACCTACACAGATACGCAGTATTTT. The V gene is TRBV18, the J gene TRBJ2-3; 7 bases line up with TRBD1. From germline, CDR1 is KGHSH and CDR2 LQKENI. The CDR3 consists of 15 residues. V lost 4 bases and J lost 2; bases outside the gene matches: 6.

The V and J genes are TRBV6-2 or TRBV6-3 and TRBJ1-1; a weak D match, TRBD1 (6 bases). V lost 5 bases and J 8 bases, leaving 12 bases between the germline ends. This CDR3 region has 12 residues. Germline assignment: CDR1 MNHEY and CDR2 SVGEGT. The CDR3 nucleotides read TGTGCCAGCAGTCAAGGGACAAGAGAAGCTTTCTTT. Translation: CASSQGTREAFF.

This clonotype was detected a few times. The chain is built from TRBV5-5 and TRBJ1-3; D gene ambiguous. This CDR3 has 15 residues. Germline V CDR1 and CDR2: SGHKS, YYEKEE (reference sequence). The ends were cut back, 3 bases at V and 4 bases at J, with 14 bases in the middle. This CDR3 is CASSSLFSRGNTIYF. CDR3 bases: TGTGCCAGCAGCTCCCTTTTTAGTAGGGGAAACACCATATATTTT.

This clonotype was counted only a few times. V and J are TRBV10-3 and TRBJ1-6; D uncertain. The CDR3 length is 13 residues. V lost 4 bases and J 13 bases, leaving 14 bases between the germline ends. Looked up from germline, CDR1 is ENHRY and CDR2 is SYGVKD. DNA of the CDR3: TGTGCCATCAGTGCGAGCGACCCGGCCCCCCTCCACTTT. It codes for CAISASDPAPLHF.

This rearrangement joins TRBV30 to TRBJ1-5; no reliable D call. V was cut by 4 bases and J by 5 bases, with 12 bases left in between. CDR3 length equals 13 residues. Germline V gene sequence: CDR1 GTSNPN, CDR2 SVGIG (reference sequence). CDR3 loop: CAWNRDKDQPQHF. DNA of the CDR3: TGTGCCTGGAACCGGGATAAAGATCAGCCCCAGCATTTT.

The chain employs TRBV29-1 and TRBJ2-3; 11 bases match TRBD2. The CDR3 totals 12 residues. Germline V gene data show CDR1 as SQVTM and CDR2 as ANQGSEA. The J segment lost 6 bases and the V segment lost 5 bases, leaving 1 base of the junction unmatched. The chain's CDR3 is CSVTSGSDTQYF. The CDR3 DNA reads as TGCAGCGTTACTAGCGGGAGTGATACGCAGTATTTT.

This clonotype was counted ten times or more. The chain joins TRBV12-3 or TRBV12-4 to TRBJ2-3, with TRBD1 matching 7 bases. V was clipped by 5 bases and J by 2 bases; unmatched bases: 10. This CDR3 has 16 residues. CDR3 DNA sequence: TGTGCCAGCAGTAACCCACCGGGACAGATCACAGATACGCAGTATTTT. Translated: CASSNPPGQITDTQYF.

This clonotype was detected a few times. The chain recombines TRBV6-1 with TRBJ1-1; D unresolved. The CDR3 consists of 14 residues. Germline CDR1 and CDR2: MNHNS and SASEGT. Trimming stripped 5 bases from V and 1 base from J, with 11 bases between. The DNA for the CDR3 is TGTGCCAGCAGTAGCCCCGAGAGGAACACTGAAGCTTTCTTT. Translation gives CASSSPERNTEAFF.

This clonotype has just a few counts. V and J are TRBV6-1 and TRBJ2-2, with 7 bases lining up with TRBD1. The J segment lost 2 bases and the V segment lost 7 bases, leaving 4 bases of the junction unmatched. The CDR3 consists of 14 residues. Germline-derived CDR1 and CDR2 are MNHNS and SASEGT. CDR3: CASTGTVNTGELFF. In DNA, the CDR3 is TGTGCCAGCACAGGGACAGTCAACACCGGGGAGCTGTTTTTT.

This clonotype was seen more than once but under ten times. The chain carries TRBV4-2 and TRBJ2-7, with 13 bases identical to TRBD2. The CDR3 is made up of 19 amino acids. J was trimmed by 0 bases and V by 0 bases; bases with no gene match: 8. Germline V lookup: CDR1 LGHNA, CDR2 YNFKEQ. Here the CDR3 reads CASSQDPLAGGTSSYEQYF. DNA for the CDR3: TGTGCCAGCAGCCAAGATCCACTAGCGGGAGGGACGAGCTCCTACGAGCAGTACTTC.

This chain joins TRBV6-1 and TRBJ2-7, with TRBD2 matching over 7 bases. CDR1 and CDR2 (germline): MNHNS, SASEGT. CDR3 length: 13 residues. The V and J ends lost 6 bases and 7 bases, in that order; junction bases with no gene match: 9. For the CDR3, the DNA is TGTGCCAGCAGGAGAGGGAGGGCGGGGGAGCAGTACTTC. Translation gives CASRRGRAGEQYF.

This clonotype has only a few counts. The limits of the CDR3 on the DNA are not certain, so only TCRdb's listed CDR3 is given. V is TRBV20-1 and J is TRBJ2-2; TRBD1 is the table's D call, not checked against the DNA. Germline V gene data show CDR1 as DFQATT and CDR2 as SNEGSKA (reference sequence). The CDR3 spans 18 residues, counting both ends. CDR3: CSAGPPLGTGATGELFFF.